This record looks at one T cell receptor beta chain sequence and its context. This clone was found a few times. No antigen is known for it. No base qualities exist here, and no much larger clone lies one base off it. Receptor libraries were prepared by the immunoSEQ multiplex PCR assay. For the multiplex PCR, a mixture combining 60 forward primers for TCR Vbeta segments and 13 reverse primers for TCR Jbeta segments was used. A multiplex PCR assay on genomic DNA amplified the CDR3 region of rearranged TCR beta genes. On the Illumina HiSeq System, the amplified TCR beta libraries were sequenced as 87-base-pair reads. As for the authors' bioinformatics: A later analysis counted about 80 million unique TCR beta chains across the 550 to 800 repertoires, and around 12 million of these chains were shared by at least two donors. A nearest-neighbor algorithm error-corrected the raw reads and collapsed the reads into unique sequences, merging closely related sequences to remove PCR and sequencing errors. V, D and J gene segments were assigned by aligning CDR3 sequences to IMGT reference sequences. Each retained sequence needed at least a six-nucleotide match to both a V gene segment and a J gene segment. Rearrangements were called productive when the CDR3 lacked stop codons and stayed in frame with V and J; all others were non-productive. Following IMGT convention, CDR3 was defined as the stretch from the second conserved V-encoded cysteine up to the conserved J-encoded phenylalanine. The earlier analysis of fewer than 700 of the donors excluded sequences that lacked an unambiguous match to a single V gene segment. In an earlier analysis of approximately 590 of the donors, a V segment was called functional when productive rearrangements were above 56.7%, and segregating when the standard deviation between donors exceeded 5%. A statistical classification framework was built for diagnosing cytomegalovirus status from the catalog of TCR beta chain sequences. A later analysis assigned V and J genes by comparing TCR nucleotide sequences with IMGT/GENE-DB human TR gene sequences. The TCRdist pipeline was used in a later analysis to assign CDR3 sequences and most-parsimonious VDJ recombination scenarios. In a later analysis, each TCR beta chain was defined by its CDR3 amino acid sequence together with its V-gene family, and reads lacking a unique V-gene family were excluded. To address suspected cross-contamination and a sequencing artifact, a later analysis removed a few hundred highly shared, low-generation-probability nucleotide sequences. A later analysis calculated a clonal expansion index for each public chain from normalized within-repertoire ranks of inferred template counts. In a later analysis, generation probabilities were computed with a VDJ recombination model fitted to out-of-frame rearrangements, and the resulting probabilities were checked against IGoR. Hypergeometric tests were used in a later analysis to score TCR-TCR, TCR-HLA and TCR-CMV co-occurrence, with a repertoire-size bias correction applied to the TCR pairs. False discovery rates were estimated in a later analysis by permuting HLA or CMV assignments 20 times. In a later analysis, co-occurring TCRs were grouped with DBSCAN, and TCRdist sequence similarity was added when clustering was performed within HLA-allele-positive subsets. Repertoires with fewer than 30,000 or more than 120,000 public chains, plus five repertoires with anomalous nucleotide sharing, were excluded from co-occurrence clustering. TCRdb retrieved this table from immuneACCESS and kept in-frame rearrangements only. Not all clones are present; in checked studies, unresolved V genes account for under half, and no reason is known for the remainder. V and J calls plus clone size are reproduced from that table; the DNA served to infer D and trimming. The table for this sample lists about 150,000 clones; roughly 80% of them were counted only once. The top ten clones comprise around 7.2% of the sample.

Ends trimmed: V by 4 bases, J by 11 bases; bases unmatched to a gene: 11. From the cysteine up to the phenylalanine, the CDR3 has a length of 13 residues. CDR3 DNA only is kept here, 39 bases in frame from base 1. The germline V gene encodes CDR1 SGHDT and CDR2 YYEEEE. The sample comes from a study of cytomegalovirus exposure and HLA in healthy donors (dated by TCRdb to about 2017). About the full investigation: According to an earlier analysis of 587 of the donors, some 180 million T cells yielded roughly 110 million unique TCR beta sequences and 276 Gb of sequence data. An early release that covered about 600 HLA-typed donors contained approximately 290 gigabases of sequencing data and 80 million or so unique TCR sequences. Among the roughly 400 genotyped donors, roughly 80% belonged to the genetic ancestry cluster associated with self-reported Caucasian donors. The study was designed to test whether signatures of past pathogen exposure could be identified by cataloging public T cell receptors. The T cell repertoires of 550 to 850 subjects were profiled by immunosequencing and related to cytomegalovirus serostatus. A separate validation cohort of roughly 110 different subjects was used in addition to the 666-subject first cohort. To predict cytomegalovirus infection status, the study combined high-throughput TCR immunosequencing, statistical association of individual TCRs with disease status, and machine learning. To study patterns of TCR occurrence, a later analysis re-analyzed previously published TCR beta repertoires from under 750 donors and added high-resolution HLA genotyping. The later analysis used no new phenotypic data to find candidate immune exposures, relying instead on TCR beta sequences and their occurrence across donors. In an earlier analysis of about 590 of the donors, high-throughput TCR beta sequencing was used to judge whether each TCR beta V gene segment behaved as functional or pseudogenic. Alongside the repertoire data, information on donor age, sex, ethnicity and CMV serostatus was compiled. Genome-wide SNP genotypes for about 65% of the 666 donors were used in a later genetic analysis, which treated that subset as a discovery cohort. Every discovery cohort repertoire had been produced on one sequencing platform. HLA typing covered class I and class II loci at four-digit resolution. Typing coverage varied by locus: roughly 620-640 donors for A, B, C, DRB1 and DQB1; approximately 500 for DQA1; more than 600 for DPA1; about 450 for DPB1. Four or five DR-DQ haplotypes were treated as single units for association and clustering because of strong linkage in the cohort. Among roughly 400 genotyped donors of the cohort, an average of around 250,000 unique TCR beta nucleotide sequences was sequenced per donor, of which 15% to 20% were non-productive.

The cohort was made up of approximately 670 healthy bone marrow donors. All cohort members were sampled while nominally healthy, although unrecorded immune exposures were likely present. The donor tested CMV seropositive, placing the donor among the roughly 300 seropositive members of the cohort. Every donor gave a peripheral blood sample, and the peripheral blood mononuclear cells from that sample were used for TCR beta sequencing. The Qiagen DNeasy Blood Extraction Kit was used to extract genomic DNA from the blood cell samples. Broader findings and caveats from the paper: A later analysis reported that several top co-occurrence clusters appeared linked to parvovirus B19, influenza, CMV and Epstein-Barr virus. In a later analysis, most CMV-associated TCR beta chains were found to appear HLA-restricted, with HLA associations seemingly driven largely by CMV exposure. Broadly in line with IMGT annotations, most TCR beta V segments showed up in productive rearrangements about 90% or about 30% of the time in an earlier analysis of a few hundred of the donors. Some IMGT-functional V segments, including TRBV6-2 and TRBV6-3, could not be distinguished by the 87-base-pair reads and were therefore excluded. In both the original and validation cohorts, the classifier was reported to diagnose cytomegalovirus status with high specificity and sensitivity. For the cohort, immune exposure information was limited to CMV serostatus. The cohort was sequenced for TCR beta chains only, and without alpha or paired-chain data the features that could be detected were limited. HLA typing was unavailable for some donors at each locus, so association tests used only the typed subset. About 15 rarely observed V segments, including chromosome 9 orphons, were excluded from the earlier analysis of about 610 of the donors because counts were too low. An association between a missense DCLRE1C variant and V-gene and J-gene trimming of TCR beta chains was found in a later genetic analysis and replicated in an independent cohort. The study gave a list of 150 to 200 TCR beta chains associated with cytomegalovirus. In a later genetic analysis, fewer N-insertions in productive TCRs were reported among donors in an Asian-associated ancestry cluster than the approximately 710-donor mean. In a later analysis, TCR association rates were found to vary across HLA loci, with the most associated TCRs seen for DRB1 alleles and the fewest for HLA-C alleles. Strong co-occurrence of HLA alleles, especially DR and DQ, made assigning TCR associations to individual alleles difficult. It was suggested by the authors that the approach could potentially be generalized to other disease states and immunological phenotypes. Correlated functional status among segregating V segments might be attributable to linkage disequilibrium, but an unknown experimental factor could not be ruled out. Most TCR sequences were observed very rarely across donors, whereas some public TCRs were present in many individuals. A later analysis found that HLA-associated TCR beta chains were more clonally expanded and had lower generation probabilities than equally common non-associated chains. A group of highly shared sequence variants was considered likely to be a technical artifact of the sequencing pipeline. A few of the identified cytomegalovirus-associated TCR beta chains were confirmed in vitro to be specific for cytomegalovirus antigens. A later analysis associated 15,000 or so TCR beta sequences with specific HLA alleles at a false discovery rate of 0.05. A further reported finding was that TCR beta sequences accurately predicted the HLA-A and HLA-B alleles for most subjects in the first cohort. Roughly uniform sequencing depth across donors was assumed in presence/absence analyses, although this assumption may not hold.

Recombination connected TRBV5-6 to TRBJ1-1, and 7 bases in between align with TRBD1. The sequenced sample was PBMCs. The receptor was isolated from a young man in good health and CMV-seropositive. At the DNA level, the sequence is TGTGCCAGCAGCCCCCCTGACAGGGTCGGGGCTTTCTTT. Its protein reads: CASSPPDRVGAFF.